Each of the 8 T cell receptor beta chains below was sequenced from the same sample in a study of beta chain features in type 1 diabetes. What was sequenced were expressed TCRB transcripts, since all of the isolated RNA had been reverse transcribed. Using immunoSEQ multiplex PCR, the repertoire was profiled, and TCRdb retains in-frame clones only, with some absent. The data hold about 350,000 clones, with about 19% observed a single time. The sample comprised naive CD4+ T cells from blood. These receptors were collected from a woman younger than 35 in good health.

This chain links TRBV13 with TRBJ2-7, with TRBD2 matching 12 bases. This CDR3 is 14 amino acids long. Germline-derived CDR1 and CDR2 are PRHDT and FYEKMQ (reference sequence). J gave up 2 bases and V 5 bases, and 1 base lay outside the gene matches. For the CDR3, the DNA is TGTGCCAGCAGCGCTAGCGGGGGGGCCTACGAGCAGTACTTC. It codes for CASSASGGAYEQYF. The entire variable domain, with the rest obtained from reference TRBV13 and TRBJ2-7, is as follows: AAGVIQSPRHLIKEKRETATLKCYPIPRHDTVYWYQQGPGQDPQFLISFYEKMQSDKGSIPDRFSAQQFSDYHSELNMSSLELGDSALYFCASSASGGAYEQYFGPGTRLTVT.

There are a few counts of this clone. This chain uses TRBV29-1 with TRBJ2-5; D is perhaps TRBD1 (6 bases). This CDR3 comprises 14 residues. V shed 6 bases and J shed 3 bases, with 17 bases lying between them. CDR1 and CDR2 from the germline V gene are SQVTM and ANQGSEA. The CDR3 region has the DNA TGCAGCGTGACCTCGTTAGGGGGTAAAGAGACCCAGTACTTC. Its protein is CSVTSLGGKETQYF. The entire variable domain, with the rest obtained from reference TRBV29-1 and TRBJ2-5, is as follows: SAVISQKPSRDICQRGTSLTIQCQVDSQVTMMFWYRQQPGQSLTLIATANQGSEATYESGFVIDKFPISRPNLTFSTLTVSNMSPEDSSIYLCSVTSLGGKETQYFGPGTRLLVL.

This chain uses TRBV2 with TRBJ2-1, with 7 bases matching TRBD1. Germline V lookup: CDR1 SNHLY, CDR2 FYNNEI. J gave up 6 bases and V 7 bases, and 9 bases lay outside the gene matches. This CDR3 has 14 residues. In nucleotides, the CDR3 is TGTGCCAGCACTAGACAGGGTCTTCTCAATGAGCAGTTCTTC. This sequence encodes CASTRQGLLNEQFF.

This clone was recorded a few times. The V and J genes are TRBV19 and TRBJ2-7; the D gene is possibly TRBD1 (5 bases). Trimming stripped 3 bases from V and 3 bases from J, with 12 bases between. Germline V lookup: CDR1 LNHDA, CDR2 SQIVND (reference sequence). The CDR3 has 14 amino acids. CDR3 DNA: TGTGCCAGTAGTATCGGCAGGGAAAGCTACGAGCAGTACTTC. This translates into CASSIGRESYEQYF.

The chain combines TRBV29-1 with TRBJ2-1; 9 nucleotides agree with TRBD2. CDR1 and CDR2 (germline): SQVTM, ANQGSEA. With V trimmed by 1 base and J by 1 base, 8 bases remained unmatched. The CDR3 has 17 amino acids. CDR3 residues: CSVEVKGAGGSYNEQFF. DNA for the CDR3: TGCAGCGTTGAAGTTAAGGGGGCGGGAGGGTCCTACAATGAGCAGTTCTTC.

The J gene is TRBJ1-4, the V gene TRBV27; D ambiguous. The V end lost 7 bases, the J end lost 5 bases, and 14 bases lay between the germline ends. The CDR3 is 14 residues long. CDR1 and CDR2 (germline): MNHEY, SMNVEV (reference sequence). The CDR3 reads CASTHWAGNEKLFF. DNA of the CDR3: TGTGCCAGCACTCACTGGGCAGGAAATGAAAAACTGTTTTTT.

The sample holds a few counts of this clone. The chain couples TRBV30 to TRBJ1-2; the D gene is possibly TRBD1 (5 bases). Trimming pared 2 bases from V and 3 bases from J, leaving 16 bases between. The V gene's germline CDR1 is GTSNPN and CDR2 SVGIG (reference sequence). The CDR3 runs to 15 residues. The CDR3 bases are TGTGCCTGGAGTCCATTAGAACGGGGGTACTATGGCTACACCTTC. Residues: CAWSPLERGYYGYTF.

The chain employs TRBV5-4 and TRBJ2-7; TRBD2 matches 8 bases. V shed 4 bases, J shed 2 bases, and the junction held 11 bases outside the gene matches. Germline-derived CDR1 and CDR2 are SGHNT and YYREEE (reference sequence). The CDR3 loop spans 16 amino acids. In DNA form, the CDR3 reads TGTGCCAGCAGCCCCAGAGGTAGCGGGGCCCCCTACGAGCAGTACTTC. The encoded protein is CASSPRGSGAPYEQYF. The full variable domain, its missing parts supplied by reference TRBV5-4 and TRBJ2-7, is ETGVTQSPTHLIKTRGQQVTLRCSSQSGHNTVSWYQQALGQGPQFIFQYYREEENGRGNFPPRFSGLQFPNYSSELNVNALELDDSALYLCASSPRGSGAPYEQYFGPGTRLTVT.